This T cell receptor (beta chain) was sequenced in a study of T cell clonotyping in hematopoietic cell transplantation. Whole-study results and caveats: Broader posttransplant TCR repertoire diversity was predicted by graft donor and pretransplant recipient Inverse Simpson Index values. CD4 and CD8 repertoire contributions could not be separated without sorting. Few recipient clonotypes overlapped donors; over 97% were de novo at given depth. Recipient TCR diversity dropped after transplant; expanded clonotypes rose from day 30 to 180.

Comment on this clone: Its target is not known.

Some clones are missing from TCRdb's copy, which holds only in-frame ones; the method was immunoSEQ multiplex PCR. Here the sample spans about 19,000 clones, 65% to 85% being singletons. Trimming left V 6 bases short and J 0 bases short, with 18 bases between. The CDR3 extends over 17 amino acids. The germline CDR1 and CDR2 sequences are MDHEN and SYDVKM. This TCR derives from a man between 60 and 70 years old in good health. Some clones in this sample may be carry-over from other donors' samples. Sample: peripheral blood mononuclear cells. V is TRBV28 and J is TRBJ1-5; TRBD1 is a possible D gene (6 bases). CDR3 nucleotide sequence: TGTGCCAGCAGCCCCCGGGGGGCAGAATATAGCAATCAGCCCCAGCATTTT. Translating gives CASSPRGAEYSNQPQHF.